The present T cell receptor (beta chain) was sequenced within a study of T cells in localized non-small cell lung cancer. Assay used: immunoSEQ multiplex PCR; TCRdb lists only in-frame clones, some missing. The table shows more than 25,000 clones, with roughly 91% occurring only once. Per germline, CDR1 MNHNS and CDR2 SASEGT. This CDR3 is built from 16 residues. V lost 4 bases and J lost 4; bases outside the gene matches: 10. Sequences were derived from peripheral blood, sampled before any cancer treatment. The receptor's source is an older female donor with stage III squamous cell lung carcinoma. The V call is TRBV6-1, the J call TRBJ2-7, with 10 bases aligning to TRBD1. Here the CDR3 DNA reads TGTGCCAGCAGTGGGGGGGGACCGGGACAGGGGTACGAGCAGTACTTC. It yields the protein CASSGGGPGQGYEQYF.